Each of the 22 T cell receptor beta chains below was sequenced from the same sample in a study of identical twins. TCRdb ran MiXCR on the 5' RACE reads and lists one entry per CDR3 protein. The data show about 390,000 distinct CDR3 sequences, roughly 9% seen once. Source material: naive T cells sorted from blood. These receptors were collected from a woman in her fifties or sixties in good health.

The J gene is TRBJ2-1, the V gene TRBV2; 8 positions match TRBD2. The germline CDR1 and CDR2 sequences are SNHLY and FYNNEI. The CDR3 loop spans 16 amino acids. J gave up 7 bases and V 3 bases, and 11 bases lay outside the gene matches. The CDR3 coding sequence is TGTGCCAGCAGTGATCTGTCAGCGGGAGACGAAAATGAGCAGTTCTTC. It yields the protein CASSDLSAGDENEQFF.

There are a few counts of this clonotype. CDR3 residues: CSAPYAGRDLYNEQFF. Written as DNA, the CDR3 is TGCAGTGCTCCCTACGCCGGGAGGGATCTATACAATGAGCAGTTCTTC. The chain couples TRBV20-1 to TRBJ2-1; 8 bases line up with TRBD2. This CDR3 region has 16 residues. V dropped 5 bases and J dropped 4; count of bases not matched to a gene: 13. Germline CDR1 is DFQATT and CDR2 is SNEGSKA (reference sequence).

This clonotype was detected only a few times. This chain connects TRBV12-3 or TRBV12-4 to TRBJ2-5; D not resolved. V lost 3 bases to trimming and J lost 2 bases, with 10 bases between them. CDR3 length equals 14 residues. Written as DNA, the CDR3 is TGTGCCAGCAGTTTGCGGAGTGGACAAGAGACCCAGTACTTC. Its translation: CASSLRSGQETQYF.

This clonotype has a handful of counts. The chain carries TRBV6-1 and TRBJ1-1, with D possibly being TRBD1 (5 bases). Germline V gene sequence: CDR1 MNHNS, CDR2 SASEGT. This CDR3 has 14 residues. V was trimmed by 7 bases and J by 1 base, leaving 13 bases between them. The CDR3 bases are TGTGCCAGCACCCCATTTACAGGGAACACTGAAGCTTTCTTT. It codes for CASTPFTGNTEAFF.

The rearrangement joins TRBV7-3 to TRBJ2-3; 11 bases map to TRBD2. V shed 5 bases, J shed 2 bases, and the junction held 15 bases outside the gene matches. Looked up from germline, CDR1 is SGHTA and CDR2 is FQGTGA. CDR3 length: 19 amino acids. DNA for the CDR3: TGTGCCAGCAGCGCCGGGACTAGCGGTTCGGGGTGGCTCACAGATACGCAGTATTTT. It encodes CASSAGTSGSGWLTDTQYF. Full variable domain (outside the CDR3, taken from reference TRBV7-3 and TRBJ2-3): GAGVSQTPSNKVTEKGKYVELRCDPISGHTALYWYRQSLGQGPEFLIYFQGTGAADDSGLPNDRFFAVRPEGSVSTLKIQRTERGDSAVYLCASSAGTSGSGWLTDTQYFGPGTRLTVL.

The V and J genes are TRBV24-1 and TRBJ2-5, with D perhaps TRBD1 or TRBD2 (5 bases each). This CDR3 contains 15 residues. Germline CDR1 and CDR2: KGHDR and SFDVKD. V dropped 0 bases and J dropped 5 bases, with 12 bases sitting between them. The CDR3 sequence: CATSDLRGAGETQYF. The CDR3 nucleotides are TGTGCCACCAGTGATTTGAGAGGGGCAGGTGAGACCCAGTACTTC.

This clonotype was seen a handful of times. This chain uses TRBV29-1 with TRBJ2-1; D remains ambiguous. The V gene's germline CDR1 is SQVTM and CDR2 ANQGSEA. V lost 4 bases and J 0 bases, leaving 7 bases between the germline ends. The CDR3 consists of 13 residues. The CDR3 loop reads CSVGKDSYNEQFF. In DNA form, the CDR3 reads TGCAGCGTTGGGAAGGACTCCTACAATGAGCAGTTCTTC.

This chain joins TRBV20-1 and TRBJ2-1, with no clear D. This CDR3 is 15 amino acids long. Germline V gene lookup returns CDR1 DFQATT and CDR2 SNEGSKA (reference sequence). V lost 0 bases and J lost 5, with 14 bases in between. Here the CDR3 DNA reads TGCAGTGCTAGAGATATCAAAGAGAGGCACAATGAGCAGTTCTTC. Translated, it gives CSARDIKERHNEQFF.

CDR3 in amino acids: CASSGLVEGSVGQNEQFF. The CDR3, as DNA: TGTGCCAGCAGTGGTTTGGTGGAGGGGAGTGTGGGGCAGAATGAGCAGTTCTTC. This sequence joins TRBV25-1 and TRBJ2-1, with a possible D match to TRBD2 (6 bases). The ends were cut back, 4 bases at V and 7 bases at J, with 26 bases in the middle. In germline, CDR1 is MGHDK, CDR2 SYGVNS. The CDR3 is 18 residues long.

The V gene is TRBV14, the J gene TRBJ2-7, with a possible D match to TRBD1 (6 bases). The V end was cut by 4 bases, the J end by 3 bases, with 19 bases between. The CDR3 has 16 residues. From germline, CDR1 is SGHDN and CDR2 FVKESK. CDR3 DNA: TGTGCCAGCAGCCCATTACTAGGGGGAGCAAGCTACGAGCAGTACTTC. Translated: CASSPLLGGASYEQYF.

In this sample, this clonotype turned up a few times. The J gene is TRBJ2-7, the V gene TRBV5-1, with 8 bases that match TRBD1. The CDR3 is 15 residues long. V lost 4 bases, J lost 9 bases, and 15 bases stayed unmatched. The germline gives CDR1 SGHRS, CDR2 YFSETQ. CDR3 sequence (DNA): TGCGCCAGCAGCACAGCGACAGGGGCAGTTTCGCCGCAGTACTTC. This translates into CASSTATGAVSPQYF.

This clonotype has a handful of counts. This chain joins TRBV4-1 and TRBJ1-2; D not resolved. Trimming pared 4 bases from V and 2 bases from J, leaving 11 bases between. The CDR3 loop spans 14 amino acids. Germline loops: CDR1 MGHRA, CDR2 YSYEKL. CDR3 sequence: CASSPGMGNYGYTF. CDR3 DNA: TGCGCCAGCAGCCCTGGGATGGGGAACTATGGCTACACCTTC.

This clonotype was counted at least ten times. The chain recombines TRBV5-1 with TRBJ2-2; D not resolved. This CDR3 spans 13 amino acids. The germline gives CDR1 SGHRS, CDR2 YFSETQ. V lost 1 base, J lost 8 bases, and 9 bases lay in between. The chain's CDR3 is CASSLKFPGELFF. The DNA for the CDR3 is TGCGCCAGCAGCTTGAAGTTTCCAGGGGAGCTGTTTTTT.

CDR3 in amino acids: CASRPPGLAAMEQFF. The CDR3 nucleotides read TGTGCCAGCAGACCGCCGGGACTAGCTGCGATGGAGCAGTTCTTC. V usage is TRBV6-2 or TRBV6-3 and J usage is TRBJ2-1; 9 bases align to TRBD2. J was trimmed by 10 bases and V by 6 bases; bases with no gene match: 13. CDR1 and CDR2 from the germline V gene are MNHEY and SVGEGT. The CDR3 runs to 15 residues.

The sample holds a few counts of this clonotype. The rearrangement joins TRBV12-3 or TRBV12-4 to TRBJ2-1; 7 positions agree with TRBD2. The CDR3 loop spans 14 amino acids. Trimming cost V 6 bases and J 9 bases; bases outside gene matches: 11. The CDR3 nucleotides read TGTGCCAGCAGGTCCCCGGGACTATGGGGTGAGCAGTTCTTC. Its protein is CASRSPGLWGEQFF.

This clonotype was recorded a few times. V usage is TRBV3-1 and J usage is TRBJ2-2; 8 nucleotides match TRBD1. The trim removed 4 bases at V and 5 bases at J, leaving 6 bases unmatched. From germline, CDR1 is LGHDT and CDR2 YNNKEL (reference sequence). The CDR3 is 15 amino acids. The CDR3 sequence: CASSRQGARTGELFF. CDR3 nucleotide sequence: TGTGCCAGCAGCCGCCAGGGGGCGAGGACCGGGGAGCTGTTTTTT.

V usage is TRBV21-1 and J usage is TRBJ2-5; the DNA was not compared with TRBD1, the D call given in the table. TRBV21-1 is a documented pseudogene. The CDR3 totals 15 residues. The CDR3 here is CASSKQHRVEETQYF. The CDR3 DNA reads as TGTGCCAGCAGCAAGCAGCACAGGGTGGAAGAGACCCAGTACTTC.

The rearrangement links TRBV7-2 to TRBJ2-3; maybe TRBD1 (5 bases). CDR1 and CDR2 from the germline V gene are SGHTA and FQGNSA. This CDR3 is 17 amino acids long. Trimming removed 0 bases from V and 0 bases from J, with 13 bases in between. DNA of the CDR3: TGTGCCAGCAGCTTAGCGGGGCGTCAGGGTAGCACAGATACGCAGTATTTT. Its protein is CASSLAGRQGSTDTQYF.

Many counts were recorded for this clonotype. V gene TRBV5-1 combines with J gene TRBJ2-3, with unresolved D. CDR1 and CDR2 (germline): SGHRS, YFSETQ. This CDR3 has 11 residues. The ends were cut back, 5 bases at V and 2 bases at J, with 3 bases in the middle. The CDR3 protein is CASRATDTQYF. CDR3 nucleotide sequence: TGCGCCAGCAGGGCCACAGATACGCAGTATTTT.

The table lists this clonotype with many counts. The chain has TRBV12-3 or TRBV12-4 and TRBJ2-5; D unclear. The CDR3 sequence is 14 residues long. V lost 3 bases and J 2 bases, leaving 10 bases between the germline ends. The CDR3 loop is CASSLTAEQETQYF. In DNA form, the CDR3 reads TGTGCCAGCAGTTTGACGGCGGAACAAGAGACCCAGTACTTC.

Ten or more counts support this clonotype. In DNA, the CDR3 is TGTGCCAGCAGTTCGATGAGGGGCGGAGAGACCCAGTACTTC. This encodes CASSSMRGGETQYF. The J gene is TRBJ2-5, the V gene TRBV6-5; the D gene could be TRBD1 or TRBD2 (5 bases each). CDR1 MNHEY and CDR2 SVGAGI come from the germline V gene. The CDR3 consists of 14 residues. Trimming removed 4 bases from V and 4 bases from J, with 13 bases in between.

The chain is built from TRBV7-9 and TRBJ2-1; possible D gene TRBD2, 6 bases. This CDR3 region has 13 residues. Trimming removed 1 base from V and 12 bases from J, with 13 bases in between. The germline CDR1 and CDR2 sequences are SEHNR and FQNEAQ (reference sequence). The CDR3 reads CASSLESGTWQFF. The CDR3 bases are TGTGCCAGCAGCTTAGAATCCGGGACTTGGCAGTTCTTC.